Each of the 21 T cell receptor beta chains below was sequenced from the same sample in a study of cytomegalovirus exposure and HLA in healthy donors. In the PCR, 60 Vbeta and 13 Jbeta primers were used. Here immunoSEQ multiplex PCR was the method, and the copy in TCRdb shows in-frame clones only, minus some. The sample consists of under 300,000 clones, about 81% of them appearing once. Sequencing was carried out using PBMCs. The receptors originated from a woman aged 60-75 years in good health and CMV-seropositive.

V and J are TRBV7-9 and TRBJ2-5; 12 bases agree with TRBD2. Trimming removed 5 bases from V and 5 bases from J; junction bases left unmatched: 12. CDR3 size: 17 residues. Germline V gives CDR1 SEHNR, CDR2 FQNEAQ (reference sequence). CDR3 DNA: TGTGCCAGCAGCCCTCCTCTAGCGGGAGGGCCCTGGGAGACCCAGTACTTC. Protein: CASSPPLAGGPWETQYF.

The rearrangement uses TRBV5-1 and TRBJ2-1, with 12 bases fitting TRBD2. CDR3 length: 15 residues. CDR1 is SGHRS and CDR2 is YFSETQ in the germline V gene. V shed 3 bases, J shed 10 bases, and the junction held 8 bases outside the gene matches. CDR3 in DNA: TGCGCCAGCAGCTCTAGCGGACTAGCGGGACAGGAGCAGTTCTTC. It is translated as CASSSSGLAGQEQFF.

This chain links TRBV19 with TRBJ2-7, with 8 bases lining up with TRBD2. Germline V lookup: CDR1 LNHDA, CDR2 SQIVND (reference sequence). Germline trimming cut 7 bases from V and 0 bases from J; bases unmatched to any gene: 8. This CDR3 is built from 15 residues. CDR3 amino acids: CASTPGSGTSYEQYF. CDR3 DNA: TGTGCCAGTACCCCGGGTAGCGGGACCTCCTACGAGCAGTACTTC.

The V call is TRBV7-3, the J call TRBJ1-2; D ambiguous. There are 13 residues in the CDR3. V gave up 5 bases and J gave up 8 bases, with 15 bases separating them. Germline CDR1 and CDR2: SGHTA and FQGTGA. CDR3 residues: CASSPGVEAGYTF. CDR3 nucleotide sequence: TGTGCCAGCAGCCCGGGAGTCGAGGCGGGCTACACCTTC. The variable domain in full, with the rest retrieved from reference TRBV7-3 and TRBJ1-2, is GAGVSQTPSNKVTEKGKYVELRCDPISGHTALYWYRQSLGQGPEFLIYFQGTGAADDSGLPNDRFFAVRPEGSVSTLKIQRTERGDSAVYLCASSPGVEAGYTFGSGTRLTVV.

The rearrangement uses TRBV25-1 and TRBJ1-3; 8 nucleotides align to TRBD1. After removal of 2 bases from V and 4 bases from J, the junction contained 1 base not matched to a gene. Per germline, CDR1 MGHDK and CDR2 SYGVNS. This CDR3 spans 14 amino acids. This chain's CDR3 is CASSERTGGNTIYF. The CDR3 nucleotides are TGTGCCAGCAGTGAAAGGACAGGGGGAAACACCATATATTTT.

This chain links TRBV6-1 with TRBJ2-3, with 9 bases fitting TRBD2. CDR3 length: 15 residues. The V gene end was trimmed by 6 bases and the J gene end by 5 bases; junction bases not matched to a gene: 9. CDR1 MNHNS and CDR2 SASEGT come from the germline V gene. The CDR3 here is CASRPKEAGGDTQYF. DNA for the CDR3: TGTGCCAGCAGACCTAAAGAAGCGGGAGGAGATACGCAGTATTTT.

The chain links TRBV10-3 to TRBJ1-4, with D perhaps TRBD1 (5 bases). The V end lost 3 bases, the J end lost 7 bases, and 18 bases lay between the germline ends. CDR1 and CDR2 from the germline V gene are ENHRY and SYGVKD. CDR3 length: 16 amino acids. The CDR3 DNA reads TGTGCCATCAGTGACGGTCGGGGGTGGGCAGGTGAAAAACTGTTTTTT. Encoded protein: CAISDGRGWAGEKLFF.

The gene calls are TRBV27 and TRBJ2-6, with D possibly matching TRBD1 (5 bases). Germline V gene sequence: CDR1 MNHEY, CDR2 SMNVEV (reference sequence). The V gene lost 2 bases and the J gene lost 1 base, with 6 bases spanning the gap. The CDR3 runs to 15 residues. The CDR3 sequence: CASSLRGSGANVLTF. The CDR3 region has the DNA TGTGCCAGCAGTTTAAGGGGTTCTGGGGCCAACGTCCTGACTTTC.

The chain employs TRBV15 and TRBJ2-7; D uncertain. The CDR3 sequence is 15 residues long. Trimming left V 1 base short and J 2 bases short, with 12 bases between. CDR1 and CDR2 (germline): LNHNV, YYDKDF (reference sequence). In DNA form, the CDR3 reads TGTGCCACCAGCAGAGTTTCCAGCGCGACCTACGAGCAGTACTTC. This gives the protein CATSRVSSATYEQYF.

The gene calls are TRBV7-2 and TRBJ2-5; the D gene is possibly TRBD2 (6 bases). This CDR3 region has 14 residues. Looked up from germline, CDR1 is SGHTA and CDR2 is FQGNSA. The V and J ends lost 5 bases and 6 bases respectively, with 16 bases between them. CDR3 residues: CASSLGRGRQTQYF. The CDR3 nucleotides read TGTGCCAGCAGCCTAGGGCGGGGTAGACAGACCCAGTACTTC.

The genes are TRBV14 and TRBJ1-2; D may be TRBD1 (6 bases). The CDR3 has 15 residues. Trimming pared 4 bases from V and 2 bases from J, leaving 14 bases between. The V gene's germline CDR1 is SGHDN and CDR2 FVKESK. The CDR3 sequence is CASSLGITGNYGYTF. The DNA of the CDR3 is TGTGCCAGCAGCCTAGGAATCACAGGGAACTATGGCTACACCTTC.

The rearrangement uses TRBV7-9 and TRBJ1-4, with a tentative D call TRBD1 (5 bases). Germline CDR1 and CDR2: SEHNR and FQNEAQ (reference sequence). The CDR3 is 15 amino acids. Trimming left V 1 base short and J 8 bases short, with 14 bases between. The CDR3 DNA reads as TGTGCCAGCAGCTTAGTGGAGGGGCGGGCAGAAAAACTGTTTTTT. Protein sequence: CASSLVEGRAEKLFF.

The genes are TRBV7-6 and TRBJ1-1; 7 positions match TRBD1. The trim removed 6 bases at V and 10 bases at J, leaving 8 bases unmatched. Per the germline V gene, CDR1 is SGHVS and CDR2 is FNYEAQ. This CDR3 has 12 residues. CDR3 DNA: TGTGCCAGCAGACAAGCGACAGGGCCAGCTTTCTTT. Protein sequence: CASRQATGPAFF.

The chain employs TRBV9 and TRBJ2-2, with TRBD2 matching over 8 bases. V lost 0 bases, J lost 6 bases, and 4 bases stayed unmatched. Germline V gene lookup returns CDR1 SGDLS and CDR2 YYNGEE. CDR3 length equals 15 residues. The CDR3 is CASSVAGGMSGELFF. The DNA for the CDR3 is TGTGCCAGCAGCGTAGCGGGAGGGATGTCCGGGGAGCTGTTTTTT. The full variable domain, completed using reference TRBV9 and TRBJ2-2, is DSGVTQTPKHLITATGQRVTLRCSPRSGDLSVYWYQQSLDQGLQFLIQYYNGEERAKGNILERFSAQQFPDLHSELNLSSLELGDSALYFCASSVAGGMSGELFFGEGSRLTVL.

For the CDR3, the DNA is TGTGCCAGCTCACCACTGGACAACCAAGAGACCCAGTACTTC. Amino acids: CASSPLDNQETQYF. This chain links TRBV18 with TRBJ2-5; possible D gene TRBD1, 5 bases. The CDR3 has 14 residues. Trimming removed 1 base from V and 0 bases from J, with 6 bases in between. From germline, CDR1 is KGHSH and CDR2 LQKENI.

As regards this clone: Sequence at one end of the junction differs from germline and may be a read error. The chain couples TRBV7-9 to TRBJ2-2; no firm D call. From germline, CDR1 is SEHNR and CDR2 FQNEAQ (reference sequence). The length of the CDR3 is 12 residues. As DNA, the CDR3 is TGTTCCAGCAGCTCTTCTACCGGGGAGCTGTTTTTT. Its protein is CSSSSSTGELFF.

V usage is TRBV21-1 and J usage is TRBJ2-7; the table's TRBD2 call for D was not verified on the DNA. TRBV21-1 is tagged as a pseudogene. The CDR3 is 10 residues long. CDR3 loop: CAGGGAEGYF. The CDR3 coding sequence is TGTGCCGGCGGGGGTGCTGAGGGGTACTTC.

The CDR3 sequence: CASSLAVAVISTDTQYF. The CDR3 bases are TGCGCCAGCAGCTTGGCCGTAGCGGTTATCAGCACAGATACGCAGTATTTT. The chain links TRBV5-1 to TRBJ2-3, with D perhaps matching TRBD2 (6 bases). The V end was cut by 0 bases, the J end by 0 bases, with 14 bases between. This CDR3 has 17 residues. Germline loops: CDR1 SGHRS, CDR2 YFSETQ.

This chain uses TRBV5-1 with TRBJ1-5; the match to TRBD1 covers 8 bases. Germline-derived CDR1 and CDR2 are SGHRS and YFSETQ. Unmatched junction bases numbered 4, after V lost 4 bases and J lost 1 base. This CDR3 is 15 amino acids long. The DNA for the CDR3 is TGCGCCAGCAGCAAACAGGGGGAGAGCAATCAGCCCCAGCATTTT. Protein product: CASSKQGESNQPQHF.

V and J are TRBV4-1 and TRBJ2-5; D ambiguous. The CDR3 sequence is 16 residues long. With 1 base removed from V and 1 base from J, the gap between germline ends came to 13 bases. Germline values: CDR1 MGHRA, CDR2 YSYEKL. CDR3 DNA: TGCGCCAGCAGCCAAGTGGGTTTGGAGACCCAAGAGACCCAGTACTTC. As protein: CASSQVGLETQETQYF.

In this sample, this clone turned up once. The chain is built from TRBV28 and TRBJ2-7, with 11 bases matching TRBD2. J was trimmed by 4 bases and V by 7 bases; bases with no gene match: 15. Germline V lookup: CDR1 MDHEN, CDR2 SYDVKM. This CDR3 has 17 residues. This chain's CDR3 is CASTRLAGLQGGYEQYF. CDR3 coding DNA: TGTGCCAGCACCCGACTAGCGGGATTACAGGGGGGATACGAGCAGTACTTC.